The 29 T cell receptor beta chains below were found in one sample sequenced in a study of cytomegalovirus exposure and HLA in healthy donors. The PCR ran on 60 Vbeta and 13 Jbeta primers. Profiled with immunoSEQ multiplex PCR; TCRdb holds only in-frame clones, not every one. The sample has over 110,000 clones; around 78% are singletons. The sequencing sample was made of PBMCs. Receptors originate from a woman aged 40 to 50 in good health and CMV-seropositive.

This clone was picked up many times. This chain uses TRBV5-6 with TRBJ2-1, with 12 bases lining up with TRBD2. V trimming: 5 bases; J trimming: 7 bases; junction bases outside the gene matches: 7. CDR3 size: 15 residues. Germline V CDR1 and CDR2: SGHDT, YYEEEE. The chain's CDR3 is CASRSSGRAGNEQFF. CDR3 nucleotides: TGTGCCAGCAGATCTAGCGGGAGGGCCGGGAATGAGCAGTTCTTC.

The rearrangement uses TRBV18 and TRBJ1-1; no definite D call. The CDR3 length is 15 residues. The germline V and J ends were trimmed by 6 bases and 1 base, with 15 bases remaining between them. Germline V gene sequence: CDR1 KGHSH, CDR2 LQKENI. The CDR3 region has the DNA TGTGCCAGCTCCCCCGTCGGGATCAAGAACACTGAAGCTTTCTTT. It specifies CASSPVGIKNTEAFF.

The J gene is TRBJ2-2, the V gene TRBV28; D remains ambiguous. This CDR3 is 14 amino acids long. The germline V gene has CDR1 MDHEN and CDR2 SYDVKM. The V gene lost 6 bases and the J gene lost 3 bases, with 11 bases spanning the gap. CDR3 nucleotide sequence: TGTGCCAGCAGCCTCGACTTTTACACCGGGGAGCTGTTTTTT. Its protein product is CASSLDFYTGELFF.

This clone has only one observation. The chain links TRBV5-5 to TRBJ1-5; the match to TRBD1 covers 7 bases. The CDR3 runs 15 residues. V lost 0 bases to trimming and J lost 6 bases; unmatched junction nucleotides: 6. Germline values: CDR1 SGHKS, CDR2 YYEKEE (reference sequence). The CDR3 coding sequence is TGTGCCAGCAGCTTGGGGGACAGTCTGAGTCAGCCCCAGCATTTT. Translation gives CASSLGDSLSQPQHF.

The V and J genes are TRBV6-1 and TRBJ2-1; TRBD2 agrees at 9 bases. CDR1 MNHNS and CDR2 SASEGT come from the germline V gene. J gave up 6 bases and V 7 bases, and 7 bases lay outside the gene matches. This CDR3 region has 14 residues. The CDR3 spells CASNISGRSNEQFF. In DNA, the CDR3 is TGTGCCAGCAATATCAGCGGGAGGAGCAATGAGCAGTTCTTC.

Points on this clone: Germline and junction disagree at one end, which may indicate a read error. CDR3 coding DNA: TGTGCCAGCACTGGCCAGGGGGCGGGCGAGCAGCACTTC. Its translation: CASTGQGAGEQHF. The rearrangement links TRBV6-5 to TRBJ2-7, with 8 bases identical to TRBD1. The CDR3 contains 13 residues. The germline V gene has CDR1 MNHEY and CDR2 SVGAGI.

The chain uses TRBV7-3 and TRBJ2-3; perhaps TRBD2 as D (5 bases). The V end was cut by 7 bases, the J end by 5 bases, with 13 bases between. CDR3 length: 13 amino acids. Germline V gene lookup returns CDR1 SGHTA and CDR2 FQGTGA. CDR3: CASMPDWGDTQYF. Written as DNA, the CDR3 is TGTGCCAGCATGCCGGACTGGGGAGATACGCAGTATTTT.

V usage is TRBV4-2 and J usage is TRBJ2-7, with 11 bases that match TRBD2. The CDR3 is made up of 15 amino acids. Germline V lookup: CDR1 LGHNA, CDR2 YNFKEQ. The ends lost 4 bases at V and 3 bases at J; junction bases unmatched: 5. The CDR3 DNA is TGTGCCAGCAGCCTGCTAGCGGGAGGACGCTACGAGCAGTACTTC. Protein sequence: CASSLLAGGRYEQYF.

The CDR3 nucleotides are TGTGCCAGCAGGGAAACATTCTGGTACGAGCAGTACTTC. Its translation is CASRETFWYEQYF. The J gene is TRBJ2-7, the V gene TRBV6-1, with unresolved D. Germline V gene lookup returns CDR1 MNHNS and CDR2 SASEGT. CDR3 length: 13 amino acids. Trimming cost V 6 bases and J 4 bases, with 13 bases left between them.

The chain has TRBV5-1 and TRBJ2-1; TRBD2 agrees at 8 bases. From germline, CDR1 is SGHRS and CDR2 YFSETQ. This CDR3 has 15 amino acids. Trimming removed 1 base from V and 6 bases from J; junction bases left unmatched: 6. The CDR3 nucleotides are TGCGCCAGCAGCTTGACCCTCACTAGCGGCAATGAGCAGTTCTTC. Amino acid sequence: CASSLTLTSGNEQFF.

This clone came up a few times. This chain connects TRBV6-5 to TRBJ1-2; D unclear. The germline CDR1 and CDR2 sequences are MNHEY and SVGAGI. V gave up 5 bases and J gave up 5 bases, with 9 bases separating them. The length of the CDR3 is 12 residues. The CDR3 nucleotides are TGTGCCAGCAGTGCAGTCGTATATGGCTACACCTTC. This codes for CASSAVVYGYTF.

V gene TRBV27 combines with J gene TRBJ2-1; 9 nucleotides match TRBD2. V gave up 1 base and J gave up 7 bases; unmatched junction bases: 5. Per the germline V gene, CDR1 is MNHEY and CDR2 is SMNVEV (reference sequence). The CDR3 sequence is 15 residues long. The DNA for the CDR3 is TGTGCCAGCAGTTTATTAGCGGGAGCGGGGAATGAGCAGTTCTTC. Residues: CASSLLAGAGNEQFF.

The chain has TRBV13 and TRBJ2-7; TRBD1 agrees at 7 bases. Germline V gene lookup returns CDR1 PRHDT and CDR2 FYEKMQ (reference sequence). The junction had 8 bases not matched to a gene; V was cut back by 5 bases and J by 4 bases. This CDR3 spans 14 amino acids. Here the CDR3 reads CASSHGTDVYEQYF. The DNA for the CDR3 is TGTGCCAGCAGCCATGGGACAGATGTTTACGAGCAGTACTTC.

In nucleotides, the CDR3 is TGTGCCAGCAGCCCGAGGGGAGGGCGACCGGGAGATACGCAGTATTTT. Its protein product is CASSPRGGRPGDTQYF. V and J are TRBV7-3 and TRBJ2-3; 7 nucleotides match TRBD2. Germline V CDR1 and CDR2: SGHTA, FQGTGA. Losses at the gene ends were 5 bases for V and 5 bases for J; bases not matched to a gene: 13. This CDR3 has 16 residues.

This chain connects TRBV2 to TRBJ1-4; D unresolved. The germline V gene encodes CDR1 SNHLY and CDR2 FYNNEI. V was pared by 7 bases and J by 5 bases, with 5 bases between. The CDR3 has 11 residues. CDR3 bases: TGTGCCAGCATACTCAATGAAAAACTGTTTTTT. This translates into CASILNEKLFF.

The chain joins TRBV25-1 to TRBJ1-2, with D possibly being TRBD1 (5 bases). Trimming cost V 8 bases and J 10 bases, with 20 bases left between them. The CDR3 length is 13 residues. Germline assignment: CDR1 MGHDK and CDR2 SYGVNS. Here the CDR3 DNA reads TGTGCCAGCCGAACCTGGGGGGGGAACGACTACACCTTC. Its translation: CASRTWGGNDYTF.

The chain employs TRBV5-1 and TRBJ2-7, with D maybe TRBD1 (6 bases). The germline V gene has CDR1 SGHRS and CDR2 YFSETQ. V shed 3 bases and J shed 6 bases, with 10 bases lying between them. The CDR3 runs to 12 residues. The CDR3 DNA sequence: TGCGCCAGCAGCTCACAGGGACGCGAGCAGTACTTC. This codes for CASSSQGREQYF. The variable domain in full, with the rest retrieved from reference TRBV5-1 and TRBJ2-7, is KAGVTQTPRYLIKTRGQQVTLSCSPISGHRSVSWYQQTPGQGLQFLFEYFSETQRNKGNFPGRFSGRQFSNSRSEMNVSTLELGDSALYLCASSSQGREQYFGPGTRLTVT.

The rearrangement links TRBV5-1 to TRBJ2-5, with 11 bases identical to TRBD2. The germline gives CDR1 SGHRS, CDR2 YFSETQ. This CDR3 has 16 amino acids. J lost 1 base, V lost 5 bases, and 7 bases had no gene match. DNA of the CDR3: TGCGCCAGCAGTTCCGGGACTAGCGGCTTCCAAGAGACCCAGTACTTC. It is translated as CASSSGTSGFQETQYF.

V and J are TRBV6-1 and TRBJ1-5; the D gene is possibly TRBD1 (5 bases). The germline V gene has CDR1 MNHNS and CDR2 SASEGT. The CDR3 loop spans 15 amino acids. V shed 5 bases and J shed 3 bases, with 14 bases lying between them. The CDR3 is CASSQPGLDNQPQHF. The CDR3 bases are TGTGCCAGCAGTCAACCGGGACTCGACAATCAGCCCCAGCATTTT.

The chain recombines TRBV27 with TRBJ2-3; D perhaps matches TRBD2 (6 bases). CDR3 length equals 14 residues. CDR1 and CDR2 from the germline V gene are MNHEY and SMNVEV (reference sequence). V gave up 5 bases and J gave up 3 bases, with 12 bases separating them. The DNA for the CDR3 is TGTGCCAGCAGTCTCAATCGGGGGACAGATACGCAGTATTTT. It is translated as CASSLNRGTDTQYF.

The chain has TRBV6-5 and TRBJ2-1; tentatively, D is TRBD1 (6 bases). Germline lookup yields CDR1 MNHEY and CDR2 SVGAGI. This CDR3 spans 16 amino acids. Trimming took 0 bases from V and 13 from J, leaving 22 bases between them. CDR3: CASSYSSQGAFRGQFF. The CDR3, as DNA: TGTGCCAGCAGTTACTCTTCACAGGGAGCATTCAGAGGTCAGTTCTTC.

This chain links TRBV4-1 with TRBJ1-6; 9 nucleotides match TRBD1. Germline V gene data show CDR1 as MGHRA and CDR2 as YSYEKL. The CDR3 totals 19 residues. J was trimmed by 7 bases and V by 3 bases; bases with no gene match: 16. The CDR3 DNA follows: TGCGCCAGCAGCCACTCGTTTGGGACAGGGAGGCCTCCGAATTCACCCCTCCACTTT. Protein: CASSHSFGTGRPPNSPLHF.

The rearrangement joins TRBV21-1 to TRBJ2-7; the table's D call of TRBD2 was not tested on the DNA. TRBV21-1 is annotated as a pseudogene. This CDR3 spans 14 amino acids. CDR3 residues: CASSKVAGFYEQYF. In DNA form, the CDR3 reads TGTGCCAGCAGCAAGGTCGCGGGCTTCTACGAGCAGTACTTC.

The rearrangement links TRBV7-3 to TRBJ2-3; 7 bases are a match to TRBD1. Trimming removed 5 bases from V and 4 bases from J; junction bases left unmatched: 9. The CDR3 consists of 15 residues. Germline CDR1 is SGHTA and CDR2 is FQGTGA. The chain's CDR3 is CASSPNPQGPDTQYF. The CDR3, as DNA: TGTGCCAGCAGCCCAAACCCACAGGGGCCAGATACGCAGTATTTT.

The rearrangement links TRBV30 to TRBJ2-5; D is uncertain. The germline V gene has CDR1 GTSNPN and CDR2 SVGIG (reference sequence). Trimming stripped 0 bases from V and 4 bases from J, with 9 bases between. This CDR3 is 13 amino acids long. CDR3 nucleotide sequence: TGTGCCTGGAGTGTGTTTTGGGCAGAGACCCAGTACTTC. Protein product: CAWSVFWAETQYF.

V and J are TRBV11-2 and TRBJ1-3; no definite D call. The germline V and J ends were trimmed by 4 bases and 1 base, with 5 bases remaining between them. Germline CDR1 and CDR2: SGHAT and FQNNGV. The CDR3 consists of 13 residues. The CDR3 spells CASSSPSGNTIYF. The CDR3 region has the DNA TGTGCCAGCAGCTCCCCATCTGGAAACACCATATATTTT.

This chain uses TRBV5-1 with TRBJ2-1, with 9 bases lining up with TRBD1. The CDR3 is made up of 16 amino acids. Germline trimming cut 1 base from V and 7 bases from J; bases unmatched to any gene: 9. Germline V gene lookup returns CDR1 SGHRS and CDR2 YFSETQ. The DNA of the CDR3 is TGCGCCAGCAGCTTGTATTTACAGGGGGCTCGGAATGAGCAGTTCTTC. As protein: CASSLYLQGARNEQFF.

The chain has TRBV9 and TRBJ2-1; TRBD2 aligns across 14 bases. V lost 0 bases to trimming and J lost 10 bases; unmatched junction nucleotides: 3. The CDR3 totals 15 residues. The germline V gene has CDR1 SGDLS and CDR2 YYNGEE. The CDR3: CASSVETSGRGEQFF. The CDR3 DNA is TGTGCCAGCAGCGTAGAGACTAGCGGGAGGGGGGAGCAGTTCTTC.

This clone was counted between two and nine times. This rearrangement joins TRBV30 to TRBJ1-1; possible D gene TRBD1, 6 bases. The CDR3 is made up of 13 amino acids. Germline CDR1 GTSNPN, CDR2 SVGIG (reference sequence). Trimming pared 2 bases from V and 2 bases from J, leaving 9 bases between. This chain's CDR3 is CAWSSGHNTEAFF. DNA for the CDR3: TGTGCCTGGAGTTCGGGACATAACACTGAAGCTTTCTTT.